The rows below give T cell receptor beta chains drawn from one sample of a study of blood T cell repertoires in COVID-19. Assay used: immunoSEQ multiplex PCR; TCRdb lists only in-frame clones, some missing. The sample includes tens of thousands of clones, 84% of them seen just once. The sample taken for sequencing was peripheral blood. The receptors were sampled from a man between 60 and 70 years old with acute or convalescent COVID-19. CDR3s include the opening cysteine and the closing phenylalanine or tryptophan. The order of the fields is clone size, D gene, J gene, V gene, CDR3 DNA, CDR3 protein. The D gene is left open where the match is weak. Clone size, where shown, is once, few, many, or a class for clones that have expanded.

abundance: NA; d_gene: NA; j_gene: TRBJ2-3; v_gene: TRBV5-1; CDR3nt: TGCGCCAGCACCATGATTGACAGAAGCACAGATACGCAGTATTTT; CDR3aa: CASTMIDRSTDTQYF
abundance: NA; d_gene: NA; j_gene: TRBJ2-1; v_gene: TRBV6-5; CDR3nt: TGTGCCAGCAGATGGGGGCAGGGTCCCGAGCAGTTCTTC; CDR3aa: CASRWGQGPEQFF
abundance: NA; d_gene: TRBD2; j_gene: TRBJ2-5; v_gene: TRBV29-1; CDR3nt: TGCAGCGTTGAAGATCAAGCGACTAGCGGTCAAGAGACCCAGTACTTC; CDR3aa: CSVEDQATSGQETQYF
abundance: NA; d_gene: NA; j_gene: TRBJ1-2; v_gene: TRBV7-2; CDR3nt: TGTGCCAGCAGCCCGGGGTCGGCCAACTATGGCTACACCTTC; CDR3aa: CASSPGSANYGYTF
abundance: NA; d_gene: NA; j_gene: TRBJ2-2; v_gene: TRBV7-8; CDR3nt: TGTGCCAGCAGCTCCGGTAGTAGGGGGGGCACCGGGGAGCTGTTTTTT; CDR3aa: CASSSGSRGGTGELFF
abundance: NA; d_gene: NA; j_gene: TRBJ2-4; v_gene: TRBV19; CDR3nt: TGTGCCAGTAGTGAACAGATAGCCAAAAACATTCAGTACTTC; CDR3aa: CASSEQIAKNIQYF
abundance: NA; d_gene: TRBD1; j_gene: TRBJ2-3; v_gene: TRBV5-5; CDR3nt: TGTGCCAGCAGCCTAGGGACAGGGGGCAACGCAGATACGCAGTATTTT; CDR3aa: CASSLGTGGNADTQYF
abundance: NA; d_gene: NA; j_gene: TRBJ1-1; v_gene: TRBV3-1/TRBV3-2; CDR3nt: TGTGCCAGCAGCCAGGGCCGGAACACTGAAGCTTTCTTT; CDR3aa: CASSQGRNTEAFF
abundance: NA; d_gene: TRBD1; j_gene: TRBJ1-1; v_gene: TRBV11-2; CDR3nt: TGTGCCAGCAGCCCAGGGGACAGACAGAACACTGAAGCTTTCTTT; CDR3aa: CASSPGDRQNTEAFF
abundance: NA; d_gene: TRBD1; j_gene: TRBJ2-3; v_gene: TRBV10-3; CDR3nt: TGTGCCATCAGTGAGACAGGGGGCGCAGGCGATACGCAGTATTTT; CDR3aa: CAISETGGAGDTQYF
abundance: few; d_gene: TRBD1; j_gene: TRBJ1-1; v_gene: TRBV11-2; CDR3nt: TGTGCCAGCAGCCCGACAGGGCGGATAATGAACACTGAAGCTTTCTTT; CDR3aa: CASSPTGRIMNTEAFF
abundance: NA; d_gene: NA; j_gene: TRBJ1-1; v_gene: TRBV24-1; CDR3nt: TGTGCCACCAGTGATCACAATCAGAACACTGAAGCTTTCTTT; CDR3aa: CATSDHNQNTEAFF
abundance: few; d_gene: NA; j_gene: TRBJ1-1; v_gene: TRBV27; CDR3nt: TGTGCCAGCAGTCCATTCCGGACTGACCGGAACACTGAAGCTTTCTTT; CDR3aa: CASSPFRTDRNTEAFF
abundance: NA; d_gene: NA; j_gene: TRBJ1-1; v_gene: TRBV6-1; CDR3nt: TGTGCCAGCAGTTCCGGACAGTTTGAAGCTTTCTTT; CDR3aa: CASSSGQFEAFF
abundance: NA; d_gene: TRBD1; j_gene: TRBJ2-7; v_gene: TRBV5-1; CDR3nt: TGCGCCAGCAGCTTGGTGGGGACAGGGAAATACGAGCAGTACTTC; CDR3aa: CASSLVGTGKYEQYF
abundance: NA; d_gene: NA; j_gene: TRBJ1-2; v_gene: TRBV19; CDR3nt: TGTGCCACCTCGTGGCAGTCTAACTATGGCTACACCTTC; CDR3aa: CATSWQSNYGYTF
abundance: NA; d_gene: NA; j_gene: TRBJ1-1; v_gene: TRBV6-5; CDR3nt: TGTGCCAGCAGTTCCGGGGGACACACTGAAGCTTTCTTT; CDR3aa: CASSSGGHTEAFF
abundance: once; d_gene: TRBD2; j_gene: TRBJ2-1; v_gene: TRBV27; CDR3nt: TGTGCCAGCAGTTCCGGACTAGCGGGGGGAAATGAGCAGTTCTTC; CDR3aa: CASSSGLAGGNEQFF
abundance: NA; d_gene: TRBD1; j_gene: TRBJ2-5; v_gene: TRBV25-1; CDR3nt: TGTGCCAGCAGGGGGGACAGGGGGTTTGAGACCCAGTACTTC; CDR3aa: CASRGDRGFETQYF
abundance: NA; d_gene: NA; j_gene: TRBJ2-5; v_gene: TRBV9; CDR3nt: TGTGCCAGCAGCGCCCGTGGGGGGAGCCAAGAGACCCAGTACTTC; CDR3aa: CASSARGGSQETQYF
abundance: NA; d_gene: NA; j_gene: TRBJ1-5; v_gene: TRBV6-2/TRBV6-3; CDR3nt: TGTGCCAGCAGTAAGAACAGGGAACGGTATGGGAGCAATCAGCCCCAGCATTTT; CDR3aa: CASSKNRERYGSNQPQHF
abundance: NA; d_gene: NA; j_gene: TRBJ2-2; v_gene: TRBV10-3; CDR3nt: TGTGCCATCAGTGACTACGGGAGAGAGAGGAACACCGGGGAGCTGTTTTTT; CDR3aa: CAISDYGRERNTGELFF
abundance: NA; d_gene: TRBD1; j_gene: TRBJ2-7; v_gene: TRBV9; CDR3nt: TGTGCCAGCAGCGTAGGAGGTTTTGGACAGGGATCCTCCTACGAGCAGTACTTC; CDR3aa: CASSVGGFGQGSSYEQYF
abundance: NA; d_gene: TRBD1; j_gene: TRBJ2-1; v_gene: TRBV3-1/TRBV3-2; CDR3nt: TGTGCCAGCTCTTCGTTATTGGGGACAGGGCCCTACAATGAGCAGTTCTTC; CDR3aa: CASSSLLGTGPYNEQFF
abundance: NA; d_gene: NA; j_gene: TRBJ1-1; v_gene: TRBV7-2; CDR3nt: TGTGCCAGCAGCTTCAGAGCTCCTCAGGGAACTGAAGCTTTCTTT; CDR3aa: CASSFRAPQGTEAFF
abundance: NA; d_gene: TRBD2; j_gene: TRBJ2-1; v_gene: TRBV19; CDR3nt: TGTGCCAGTAGTATCTTCGGGGGGTACTACAATGAGCAGTTCTTC; CDR3aa: CASSIFGGYYNEQFF
abundance: NA; d_gene: NA; j_gene: TRBJ1-3; v_gene: TRBV6-1; CDR3nt: TGTGCCAGCAGTGAAATAGTGAGAAACACCATATATTTT; CDR3aa: CASSEIVRNTIYF
abundance: NA; d_gene: NA; j_gene: TRBJ1-1; v_gene: TRBV5-4; CDR3nt: TGTGCCAGCAGCTTGGGGGTAGGGGTAACTGAAGCTTTCTTT; CDR3aa: CASSLGVGVTEAFF
abundance: NA; d_gene: TRBD1; j_gene: TRBJ1-1; v_gene: TRBV29-1; CDR3nt: TGCAGCGTTGCAAGGACAGGGCAATCCACTGAAGCTTTCTTT; CDR3aa: CSVARTGQSTEAFF
abundance: NA; d_gene: TRBD2; j_gene: TRBJ2-5; v_gene: TRBV2; CDR3nt: TGTGCCAGCAGTGTAGGATTTGAGCGTGCGGGGGGCCAAGAGACCCAGTACTTC; CDR3aa: CASSVGFERAGGQETQYF
abundance: NA; d_gene: TRBD2; j_gene: TRBJ2-1; v_gene: TRBV14; CDR3nt: TGTGCCAGCAGACCCACTAGCGGGTCCTACAATGAGCAGTTCTTC; CDR3aa: CASRPTSGSYNEQFF
abundance: NA; d_gene: TRBD1; j_gene: TRBJ1-3; v_gene: TRBV5-1; CDR3nt: TGCGCCAGCAGCTTGGCCTGGGGCAGAGGGGGCATCTCTGGAAACACCATATATTTT; CDR3aa: CASSLAWGRGGISGNTIYF
abundance: NA; d_gene: TRBD1; j_gene: TRBJ1-2; v_gene: TRBV9; CDR3nt: TGTGCCAGCAGCGGTGACAGGGTCTATGGCTACACCTTC; CDR3aa: CASSGDRVYGYTF